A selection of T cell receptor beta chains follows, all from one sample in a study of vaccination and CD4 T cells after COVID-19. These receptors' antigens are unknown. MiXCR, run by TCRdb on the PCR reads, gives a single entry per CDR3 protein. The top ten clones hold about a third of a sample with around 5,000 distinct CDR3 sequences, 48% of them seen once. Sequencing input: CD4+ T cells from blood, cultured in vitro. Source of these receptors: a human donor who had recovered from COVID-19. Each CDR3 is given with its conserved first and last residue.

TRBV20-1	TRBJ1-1	CSARGGGNTEAFF
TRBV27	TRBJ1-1	CASARKRDTEAFF
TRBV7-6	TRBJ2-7	CASGPGAGEGQYF
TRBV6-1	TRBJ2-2	CASRNTGELFF
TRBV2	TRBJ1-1	CASIQNTEAFF
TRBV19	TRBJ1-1	CASSMWSGAGTEAFF
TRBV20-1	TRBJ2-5	CSAVVAGGPGGRETQYF
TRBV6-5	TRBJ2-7	CASSFQNSGQPYEQYF
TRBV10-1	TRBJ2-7	CAKPTAAYEQYF
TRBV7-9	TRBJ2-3	CASSLTRNTQYF
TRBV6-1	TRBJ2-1	CAISTTSGGDNEQFF
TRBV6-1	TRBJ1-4	CASTRAPATATNEKLFF
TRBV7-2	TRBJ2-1	CASSLEVGSSYNEQFF
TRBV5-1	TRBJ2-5	CASSFNTQETQYF
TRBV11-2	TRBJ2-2	CASSLDRWNGELFF
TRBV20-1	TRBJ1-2	CSARDRTANYGYTF
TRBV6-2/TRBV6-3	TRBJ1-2	CASSRILWGQRPDFRGRGYTF
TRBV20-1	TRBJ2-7	CSARDWLLEQYF
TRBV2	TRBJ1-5	CASSPGQPHQPQHF
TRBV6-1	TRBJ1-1	CASNVHLNTEAFF
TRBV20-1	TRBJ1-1	CSAHSWGPTEAFF
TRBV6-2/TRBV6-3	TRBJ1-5	CARGRRVGNQPQHF
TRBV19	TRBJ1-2	CASSAHSNLNYGYTF
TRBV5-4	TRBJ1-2	CASSVGLANYGYTF
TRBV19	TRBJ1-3	CASSAPRGRGGNTIYF
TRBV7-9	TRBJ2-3	CASSRTRQEDTQYF
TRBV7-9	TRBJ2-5	CASSLVPASEETQYF
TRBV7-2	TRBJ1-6	CASSLQTGGYNSPLHF
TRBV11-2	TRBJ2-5	CASSGAEETQYF
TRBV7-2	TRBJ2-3	CASSRVLSERAQYF
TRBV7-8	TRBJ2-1	CASSPWAGTNNNEQFF
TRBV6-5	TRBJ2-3	CASSYVVGTDTQYF
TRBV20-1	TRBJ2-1	CSARVRDRAYNEQFF
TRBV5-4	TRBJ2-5	CASSSSLAGVGETQYF
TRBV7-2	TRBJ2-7	CASRLTPAGGGEQYF
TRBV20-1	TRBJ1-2	CSARVFRDRGRSNYGYTF
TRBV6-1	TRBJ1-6	CASSEWDRVSPLHF
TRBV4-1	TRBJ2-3	CASSQARLAGITDTQYF
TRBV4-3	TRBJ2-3	CASSQGREATDTQYF
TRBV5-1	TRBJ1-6	CASSGDRSYSPLHF
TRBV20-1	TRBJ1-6	CSARGRGAGSPLHF
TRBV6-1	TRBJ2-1	CASRWTIYNEQFF
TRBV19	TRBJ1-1	CASSISGLDTEAFF
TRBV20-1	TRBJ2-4	CSARETSGAKNIQYF
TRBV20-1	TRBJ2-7	CSARDISSYEQYF
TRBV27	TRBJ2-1	CASSFSGRGDEQFF
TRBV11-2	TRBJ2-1	CASSLRTSGSTGFF
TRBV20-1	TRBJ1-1	CSAFGGNTEAFF
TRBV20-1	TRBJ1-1	CSATRDSDTEAFF
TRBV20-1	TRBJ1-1	CSANVQGALEAFF
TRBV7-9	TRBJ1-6	CASSRQAERSPLHF